This T cell receptor (beta chain) was sequenced during a study of cytomegalovirus exposure and HLA in healthy donors. The PCR was carried out with 60 Vbeta primers and 13 Jbeta primers. Assay used: immunoSEQ multiplex PCR; TCRdb lists only in-frame clones, some missing. The sample records over 150,000 clones, roughly four fifths being singletons. The CDR3 sequence is 15 residues long. J lost 3 bases, V lost 4 bases, and 9 bases had no gene match. Germline V lookup: CDR1 SGHAT, CDR2 FQNNGV. The sequenced sample consisted of PBMCs. This receptor was obtained from a woman in her twenties or thirties in good health and CMV-seropositive. The V and J genes are TRBV11-2 and TRBJ2-7, with 7 bases lining up with TRBD1. CDR3 protein: CASSSGTAEVYEQYF. CDR3 sequence (DNA): TGTGCCAGCAGCTCTGGGACAGCGGAGGTCTACGAGCAGTACTTC.